This record concerns one T cell receptor beta chain sequence. Its antigen is currently unknown. The sample comes from a study of beta chain features in type 1 diabetes. Overall study results and limits: Type 1 diabetes patients showed a moderate but significant shortening of TCRB CDR3s in all four CD4+ subsets.

Trimming removed 4 bases from V and 10 bases from J; junction bases left unmatched: 3. The germline CDR1 and CDR2 sequences are SGHDT and YYEEEE. The CDR3 runs 12 residues. Every bit of the isolated RNA underwent reverse transcription, so sequencing read expressed TCRB transcripts. Only in-frame clones appear in the TCRdb table, and some are missing; sequencing was by immunoSEQ multiplex PCR. The table shows approximately 140,000 clones, with 6.9% occurring only once. The rearrangement links TRBV5-6 to TRBJ2-1, with 9 positions matching TRBD2. This clonotype was sampled from a woman in her 30s in good health. The sample taken for sequencing was central memory CD4+ T cells from blood. CDR3 in amino acids: CASSPGTSEQFF. The CDR3 DNA sequence: TGTGCCAGCAGCCCTGGGACTAGCGAGCAGTTCTTC.